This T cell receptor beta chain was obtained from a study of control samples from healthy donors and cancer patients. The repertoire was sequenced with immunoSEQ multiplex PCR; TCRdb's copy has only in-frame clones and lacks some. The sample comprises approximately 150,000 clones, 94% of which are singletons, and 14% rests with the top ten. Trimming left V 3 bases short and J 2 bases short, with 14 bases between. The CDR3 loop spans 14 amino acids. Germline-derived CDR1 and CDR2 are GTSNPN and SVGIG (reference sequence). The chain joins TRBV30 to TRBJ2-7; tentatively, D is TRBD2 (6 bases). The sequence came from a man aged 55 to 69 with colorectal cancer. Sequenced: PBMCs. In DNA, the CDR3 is TGTGCCTGGAGCTTGTGGGGAGGAACCTACGAGCAGTACTTC. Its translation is CAWSLWGGTYEQYF. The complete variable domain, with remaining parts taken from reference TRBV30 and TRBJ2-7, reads SQTIHQWPATLVQPVGSPLSLECTVEGTSNPNLYWYRQAAGRGLQLLFYSVGIGQISSEVPQNLSASRPQDRQFILSSKKLLLSDSGFYLCAWSLWGGTYEQYFGPGTRLTVT.